Detailed here is one T cell receptor (beta chain). There is no known antigen for this receptor. Base qualities are not recorded, but no much larger clone differs from it by a single base. Donors were 40 or so systemically healthy Caucasian individuals from Russia aged roughly 6 to 95 years. Each donor gave ten milliliters of peripheral blood, collected into EDTA-treated Vacutainer tubes. Ficoll-Paque density-gradient centrifugation was used to isolate PBMCs, with at least 7 million per sample. Trizol reagent was used to extract total RNA from PBMCs, with at least 5.5 micrograms per sample. For every donor, flow cytometry on a PBMC aliquot measured the percentage of naive CD45RAhigh/CD27high T cells. V is reduced by 4 bases and J by 1 base, leaving a spacing of 15 bases between them. In the germline V gene, CDR1 corresponds to LGHNT and CDR2 to FRNRAP. There are 16 amino acids in the CDR3, from cysteine to phenylalanine inclusive. Only the CDR3 region is kept as DNA, spanning 48 bases read in frame from base 1.

The sample comes from a study of blood T cells in healthy people across ages (dated by TCRdb to the mid-2010s). The study in broad terms: In model experiments, template switching captured about one uniquely barcoded TCR beta cDNA molecule for every two T cells. Age-related changes in TCR beta repertoire diversity were measured in the study by deep sequencing normalized with unique cDNA molecular identifiers. The donors were divided into four age groups: young (average around 16 years), middle-aged (approximately 42), aged (around 59) and long-lived (roughly 86). Two additional independent replicas of 1 million unique cDNA reads from the same blood draw were analyzed for two donors (one aged 18 to 30 and one aged 80 or older).

The library was generated by 5' RACE. Instrument on record: Illumina HiSeq 2500. A second PCR of about 6 to 11 cycles was run with a J-beta primer mix and a sample-barcoded 5' primer. A unique molecular identifier was introduced onto each TCR beta cDNA molecule by a template-switch 5' adaptor carrying 12 random nucleotides. At least 2.5 million CDR3-containing paired-end reads were obtained from each sample. First-strand cDNA synthesis was performed from all RNA using the Mint cDNA synthesis kit, with priming by a TRBC-specific oligonucleotide. All cDNA was treated with uracil-DNA glycosylase and then went through a first 18-cycle PCR with the universal primers M1SS and BC2_uni_R. The study's own analysis went as follows. Normalization of each sample was performed by random selection of 1 million high-quality reads, each carrying a distinct molecular identifier. Reads sharing molecular identifiers were discarded rather than binned into consensus sequences. MiTCR, with a Q25 quality threshold and the strictest error-elimination algorithm, was used for CDR3 identification, clonotype clustering and error correction. A nonparametric unseen species model with Euler transformation was used to estimate a lower bound on total TCR beta diversity. Using fastp at Q25 and MiXCR, TCRdb reprocessed the public reads and kept productive beta chains. Rows are combined by CDR3 protein, so each entry shows the most common genes and DNA. TCRdb's processing, not the study's, gives the V and J calls here. Here the sample has about 560,000 distinct CDR3 sequences; roughly a quarter occur a single time. Over 3.5% of the sample goes to the ten largest clones.

Overall results and qualifications from the work: Since profiling was done on bulk unsorted PBMCs, naive and antigen-experienced compartments could not be conclusively compared. Compared with the aged group, the long-lived group had more naive CD4+ T cells, fewer expanded clones and increased TCR diversity, a pattern suggesting age selection. As age increased, observed TCR beta diversity per million T cells dropped in a roughly linear way, and a significant reduction was already evident by age approximately 40. The percentage of naive T cells measured by flow cytometry correlated strongly with observed TCR beta diversity. Because donor CMV infection status was unknown, age-related changes in expanded clonotypes were potentially confounded. Estimates of total diversity based on one million sequenced T cells were regarded as lower bounds and as underestimates.

This sample also appeared in a second study, on T cells of mothers and their children. That second report states: Nine systemically healthy Caucasian individuals, comprising three mothers and their six children, were included as donors. cDNA synthesis used all of the extracted RNA, with approximately 1.4 ug of RNA in each 15 ul reaction. In the second PCR, the M1S primer added sample barcodes and 2-4 random nucleotides. Over 10 million TCR beta CDR3 reads came from each mother, compared with roughly 2.8 million reads from each child. TCR recombination output is similarly shaped by thymic selection in related and unrelated pairs, with a minor effect exerted by inherited differences. Normalized repertoire overlap in related mother-child pairs was always slightly higher than in unrelated mother-child pairs, but the difference was never significant. No persistent microchimeric T cell clones were found, with a detection sensitivity of 85 to 100 clones per million clonotypes. To look for features that set related mother-child pairs apart from unrelated individuals, the researchers ran deep NGS to compare the TCR beta repertoires of mothers and children. Mothers averaged about 40 +/- 4 years of age and children averaged about 10 +/- 4 years. After adapters were ligated using NEBNext reagents, the libraries underwent 100+100 nt paired-end sequencing on an Illumina HiSeq 2000. To avoid cross-contamination, the mother libraries and the child libraries were prepared a month apart and sequenced in separate runs. For each donor, between roughly 500,000 and 2,300,000 distinct TCR beta clonotypes were identified. Naive TCR beta clonotypes were estimated from low-frequency clonotypes matched to each donor's FACS-determined naive share, without sorting.

This clonotype was sampled from a boy between 2 and 15 years old in good health. Sequencing used blood. The chain joins TRBV12-5 to TRBJ2-3, with no confident D gene call. CDR3 region: CASGSLGRIRTDTQYF. In nucleotide form, the sequence is TGTGCTAGTGGTTCCCTAGGACGGATCCGCACAGATACGCAGTATTTT. Extended through the reference TRBV12-5 and TRBJ2-3 proteins, this CDR3 yields the full variable domain: DARVTQTPRHKVTEMGQEVTMRCQPILGHNTVFWYRQTMMQGLELLAYFRNRAPLDDSGMPKDRFSAEMPDATLATLKIQPSEPRDSAVYFCASGSLGRIRTDTQYFGPGTRLTVL.